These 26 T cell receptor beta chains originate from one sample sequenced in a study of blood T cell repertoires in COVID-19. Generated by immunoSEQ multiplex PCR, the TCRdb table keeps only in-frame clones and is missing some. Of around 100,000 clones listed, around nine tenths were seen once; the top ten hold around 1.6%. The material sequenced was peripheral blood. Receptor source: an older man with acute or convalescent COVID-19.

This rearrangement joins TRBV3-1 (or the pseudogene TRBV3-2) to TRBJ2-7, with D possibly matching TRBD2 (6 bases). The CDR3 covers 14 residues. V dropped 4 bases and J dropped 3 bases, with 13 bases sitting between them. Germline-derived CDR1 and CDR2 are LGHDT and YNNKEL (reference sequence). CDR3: CASSPEREYYEQYF. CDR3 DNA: TGTGCCAGCAGCCCCGAACGGGAGTACTACGAGCAGTACTTC.

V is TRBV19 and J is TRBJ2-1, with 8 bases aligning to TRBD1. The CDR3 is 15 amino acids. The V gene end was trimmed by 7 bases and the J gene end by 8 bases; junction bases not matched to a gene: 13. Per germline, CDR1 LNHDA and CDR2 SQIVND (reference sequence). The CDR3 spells CASKNRGAPNDEQFF. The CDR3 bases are TGTGCCAGTAAAAACAGGGGGGCTCCTAACGATGAGCAGTTCTTC.

CDR3 nucleotide sequence: TGTGCCAGCAGACTCATCCGGCTAGCGGGCGCAGACAATGAGCAGTTCTTC. Protein: CASRLIRLAGADNEQFF. This sequence joins TRBV2 and TRBJ2-1; 8 nucleotides agree with TRBD2. Germline assignment: CDR1 SNHLY and CDR2 FYNNEI. The ends lost 6 bases at V and 5 bases at J; junction bases unmatched: 15. CDR3 length: 17 residues. Complete variable domain (other parts from reference TRBV2 and TRBJ2-1): EPEVTQTPSHQVTQMGQEVILRCVPISNHLYFYWYRQILGQKVEFLVSFYNNEISEKSEIFDDQFSVERPDGSNFTLKIRSTKLEDSAMYFCASRLIRLAGADNEQFFGPGTRLTVL.

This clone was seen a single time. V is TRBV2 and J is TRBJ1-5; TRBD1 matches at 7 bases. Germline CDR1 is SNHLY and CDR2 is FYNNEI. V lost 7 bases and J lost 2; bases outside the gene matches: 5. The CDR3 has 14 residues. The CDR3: CASTGTGGNQPQHF. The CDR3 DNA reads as TGTGCCAGCACCGGAACAGGGGGCAATCAGCCCCAGCATTTT.

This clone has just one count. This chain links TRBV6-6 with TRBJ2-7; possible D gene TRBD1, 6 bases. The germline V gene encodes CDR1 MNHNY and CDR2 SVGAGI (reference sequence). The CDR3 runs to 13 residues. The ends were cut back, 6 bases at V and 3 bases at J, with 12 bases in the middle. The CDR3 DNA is TGTGCCAGCAGCAGGACAGTAGTCTACGAGCAGTACTTC. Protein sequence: CASSRTVVYEQYF.

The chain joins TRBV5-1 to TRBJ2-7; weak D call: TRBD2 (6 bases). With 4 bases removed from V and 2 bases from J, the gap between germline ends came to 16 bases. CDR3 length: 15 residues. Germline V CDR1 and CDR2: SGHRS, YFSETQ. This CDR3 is CASSPEGSGTYEQYF. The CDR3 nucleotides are TGCGCCAGCAGCCCGGAAGGTAGCGGCACCTACGAGCAGTACTTC. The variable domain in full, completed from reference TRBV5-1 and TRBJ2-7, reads KAGVTQTPRYLIKTRGQQVTLSCSPISGHRSVSWYQQTPGQGLQFLFEYFSETQRNKGNFPGRFSGRQFSNSRSEMNVSTLELGDSALYLCASSPEGSGTYEQYFGPGTRLTVT.

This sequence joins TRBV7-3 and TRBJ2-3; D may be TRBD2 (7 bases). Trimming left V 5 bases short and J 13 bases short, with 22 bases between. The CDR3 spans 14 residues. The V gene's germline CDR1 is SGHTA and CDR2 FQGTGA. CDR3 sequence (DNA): TGTGCCAGCAGCCGAGGGGGTGACAGCGGGGTGGAGTATTTT. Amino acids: CASSRGGDSGVEYF.

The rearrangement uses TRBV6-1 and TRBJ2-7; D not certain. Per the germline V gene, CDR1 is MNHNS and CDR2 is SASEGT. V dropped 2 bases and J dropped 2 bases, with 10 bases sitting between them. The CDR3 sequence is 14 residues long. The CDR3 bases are TGTGCCAGCAGTGAATTCTCAGATCCCTACGAGCAGTACTTC. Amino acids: CASSEFSDPYEQYF.

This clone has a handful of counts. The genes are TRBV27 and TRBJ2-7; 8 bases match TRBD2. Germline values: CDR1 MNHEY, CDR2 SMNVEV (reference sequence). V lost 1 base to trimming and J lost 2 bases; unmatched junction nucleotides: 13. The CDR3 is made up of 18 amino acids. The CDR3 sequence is CASSLFSPSGRAPYEQYF. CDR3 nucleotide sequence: TGTGCCAGCAGTTTATTTTCCCCTTCCGGGAGGGCCCCCTACGAGCAGTACTTC.

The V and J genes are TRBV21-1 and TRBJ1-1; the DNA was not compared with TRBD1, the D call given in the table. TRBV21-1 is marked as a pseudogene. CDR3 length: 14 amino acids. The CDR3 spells CASSRGQMNTEAFF. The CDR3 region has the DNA TGTGCCAGCAGCAGGGGACAGATGAACACTGAAGCTTTCTTT.

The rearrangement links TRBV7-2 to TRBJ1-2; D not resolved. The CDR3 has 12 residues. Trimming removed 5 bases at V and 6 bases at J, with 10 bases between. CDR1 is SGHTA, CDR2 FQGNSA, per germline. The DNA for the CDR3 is TGTGCCAGCAGCCCCCGGGAGGATGGCTACACCTTC. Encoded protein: CASSPREDGYTF.

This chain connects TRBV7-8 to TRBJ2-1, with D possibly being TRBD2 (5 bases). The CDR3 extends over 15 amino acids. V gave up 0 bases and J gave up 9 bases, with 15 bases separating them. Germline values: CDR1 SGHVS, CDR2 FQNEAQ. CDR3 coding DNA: TGTGCCAGCAGCTTAGCTCAACAGCAAGGGAGTGAGCAGTTCTTC. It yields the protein CASSLAQQQGSEQFF.

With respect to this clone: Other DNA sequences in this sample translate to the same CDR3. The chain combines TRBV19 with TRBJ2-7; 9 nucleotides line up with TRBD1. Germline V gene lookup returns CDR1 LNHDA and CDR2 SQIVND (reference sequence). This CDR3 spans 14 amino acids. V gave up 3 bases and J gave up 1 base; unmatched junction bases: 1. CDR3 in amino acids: CASSIGTGSYEQYF. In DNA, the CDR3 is TGTGCCAGTAGTATCGGGACAGGGTCCTACGAGCAGTACTTC.

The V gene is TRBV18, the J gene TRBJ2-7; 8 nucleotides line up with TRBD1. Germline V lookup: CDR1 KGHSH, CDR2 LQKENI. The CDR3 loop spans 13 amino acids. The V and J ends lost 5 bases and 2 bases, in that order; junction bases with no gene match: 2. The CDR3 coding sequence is TGTGCCAGCTCAGGGGACAGGACCTACGAGCAGTACTTC. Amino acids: CASSGDRTYEQYF. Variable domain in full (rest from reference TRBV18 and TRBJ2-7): NAGVMQNPRHLVRRRGQEARLRCSPMKGHSHVYWYRQLPEEGLKFMVYLQKENIIDESGMPKERFSAEFPKEGPSILRIQQVVRGDSAAYFCASSGDRTYEQYFGPGTRLTVT.

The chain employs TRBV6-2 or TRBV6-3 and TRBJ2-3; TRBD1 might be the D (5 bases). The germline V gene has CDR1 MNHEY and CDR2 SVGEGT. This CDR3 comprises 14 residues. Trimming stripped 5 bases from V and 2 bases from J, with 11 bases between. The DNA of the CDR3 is TGTGCCAGCAGTGGGGCTGCTTCCACAGATACGCAGTATTTT. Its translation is CASSGAASTDTQYF.

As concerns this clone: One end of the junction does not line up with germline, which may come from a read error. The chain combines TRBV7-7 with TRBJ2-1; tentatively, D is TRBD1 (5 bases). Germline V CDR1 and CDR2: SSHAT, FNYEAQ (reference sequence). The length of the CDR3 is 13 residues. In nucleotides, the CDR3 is TGTGCTAGCAGCTTAGGGGTCGGGAATGAGCAGTTCTTC. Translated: CASSLGVGNEQFF. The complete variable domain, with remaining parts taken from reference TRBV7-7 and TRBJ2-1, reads GAGVSQSPRYKVTKRGQDVTLRCDPISSHATLYWYQQALGQGPEFLTYFNYEAQPDKSGLPSDRFSAERPEGSISTLTIQRTEQRDSAMYRCASSLGVGNEQFFGPGTRLTVL.

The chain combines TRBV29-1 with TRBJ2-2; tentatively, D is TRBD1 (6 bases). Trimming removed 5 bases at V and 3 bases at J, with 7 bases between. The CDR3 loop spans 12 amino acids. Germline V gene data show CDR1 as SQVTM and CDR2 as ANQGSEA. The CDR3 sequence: CSVHRDTGELFF. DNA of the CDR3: TGCAGCGTTCACAGGGACACCGGGGAGCTGTTTTTT.

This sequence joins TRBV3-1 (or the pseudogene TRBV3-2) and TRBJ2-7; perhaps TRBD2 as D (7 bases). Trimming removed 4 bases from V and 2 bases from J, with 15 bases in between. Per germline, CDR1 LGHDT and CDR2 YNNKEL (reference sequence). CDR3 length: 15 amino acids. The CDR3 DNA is TGTGCCAGCAGCCCACCGGGGGGCCTGACCTACGAGCAGTACTTC. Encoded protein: CASSPPGGLTYEQYF.

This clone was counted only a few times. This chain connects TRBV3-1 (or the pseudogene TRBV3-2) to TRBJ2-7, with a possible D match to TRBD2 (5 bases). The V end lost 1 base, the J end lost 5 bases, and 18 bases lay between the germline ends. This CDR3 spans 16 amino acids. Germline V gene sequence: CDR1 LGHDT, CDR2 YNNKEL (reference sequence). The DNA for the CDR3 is TGTGCCAGCAGCCAAGCGACCCCGGGCGGGCTACACGAGCAGTACTTC. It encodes CASSQATPGGLHEQYF.

Here the CDR3 DNA reads TGCGCCAGCAGCTTGGAGAACCAGGGTGGAAACACCATATATTTT. Translating it yields CASSLENQGGNTIYF. The chain carries TRBV5-1 and TRBJ1-3; tentative D call: TRBD1 (5 bases). Germline lookup yields CDR1 SGHRS and CDR2 YFSETQ. Trimming took 0 bases from V and 3 from J, leaving 10 bases between them. The CDR3 extends over 15 amino acids. Complete variable domain (other parts from reference TRBV5-1 and TRBJ1-3): KAGVTQTPRYLIKTRGQQVTLSCSPISGHRSVSWYQQTPGQGLQFLFEYFSETQRNKGNFPGRFSGRQFSNSRSEMNVSTLELGDSALYLCASSLENQGGNTIYFGEGSWLTVV.

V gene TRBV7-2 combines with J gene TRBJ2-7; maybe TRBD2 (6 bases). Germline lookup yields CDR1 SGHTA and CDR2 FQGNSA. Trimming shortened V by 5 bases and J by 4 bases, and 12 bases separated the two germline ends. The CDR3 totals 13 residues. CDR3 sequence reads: CASSPGGIYEQYF. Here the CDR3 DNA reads TGTGCCAGCAGCCCAGGAGGGATATACGAGCAGTACTTC.

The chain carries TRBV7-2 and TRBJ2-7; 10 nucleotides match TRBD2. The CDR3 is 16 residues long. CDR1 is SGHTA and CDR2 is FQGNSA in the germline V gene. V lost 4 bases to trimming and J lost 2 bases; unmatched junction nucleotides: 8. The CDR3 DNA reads TGTGCCAGCAGCTCACCTACTAGCGGGGAACCCTACGAGCAGTACTTC. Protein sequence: CASSSPTSGEPYEQYF.

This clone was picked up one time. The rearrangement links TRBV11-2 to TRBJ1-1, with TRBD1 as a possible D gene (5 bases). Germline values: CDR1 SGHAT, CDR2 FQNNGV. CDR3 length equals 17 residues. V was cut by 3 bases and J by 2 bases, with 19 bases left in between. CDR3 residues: CASSLRGLVLPNTEAFF. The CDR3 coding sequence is TGTGCCAGCAGCTTGCGGGGCCTTGTCTTACCTAACACTGAAGCTTTCTTT.

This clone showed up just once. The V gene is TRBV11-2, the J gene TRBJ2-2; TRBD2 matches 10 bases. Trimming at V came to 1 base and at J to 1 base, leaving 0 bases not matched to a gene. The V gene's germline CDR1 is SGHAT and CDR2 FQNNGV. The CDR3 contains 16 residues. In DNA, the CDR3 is TGTGCCAGCAGCTTAGGGACTAGCGGGAACACCGGGGAGCTGTTTTTT. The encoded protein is CASSLGTSGNTGELFF.

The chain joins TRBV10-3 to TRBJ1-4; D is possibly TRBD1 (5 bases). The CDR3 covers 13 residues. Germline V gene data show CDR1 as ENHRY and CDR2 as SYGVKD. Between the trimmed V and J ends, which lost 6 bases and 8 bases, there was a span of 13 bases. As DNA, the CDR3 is TGTGCCATCAGCACAGGCTTCGGAGAAAAACTGTTTTTT. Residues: CAISTGFGEKLFF.

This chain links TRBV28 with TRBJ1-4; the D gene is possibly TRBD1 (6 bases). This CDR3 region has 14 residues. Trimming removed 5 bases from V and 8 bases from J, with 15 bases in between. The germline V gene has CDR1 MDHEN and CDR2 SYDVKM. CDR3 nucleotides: TGTGCCAGCAGTCCGCCAGGGGCTTCGGAAAAACTGTTTTTT. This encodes CASSPPGASEKLFF. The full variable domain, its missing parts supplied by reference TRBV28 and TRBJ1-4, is DVKVTQSSRYLVKRTGEKVFLECVQDMDHENMFWYRQDPGLGLRLIYFSYDVKMKEKGDIPEGYSVSREKKERFSLILESASTNQTSMYLCASSPPGASEKLFFGSGTQLSVL.